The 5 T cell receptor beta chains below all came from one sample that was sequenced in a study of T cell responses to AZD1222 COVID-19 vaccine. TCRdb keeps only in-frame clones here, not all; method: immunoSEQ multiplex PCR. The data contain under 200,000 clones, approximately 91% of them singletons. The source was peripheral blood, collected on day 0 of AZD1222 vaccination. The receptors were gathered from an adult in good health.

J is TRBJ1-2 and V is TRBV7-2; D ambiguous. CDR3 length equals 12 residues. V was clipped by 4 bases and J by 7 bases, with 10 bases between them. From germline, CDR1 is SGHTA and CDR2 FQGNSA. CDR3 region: CASSSDSRGYTF. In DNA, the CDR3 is TGTGCCAGCAGCTCGGACTCTCGTGGCTACACCTTC.

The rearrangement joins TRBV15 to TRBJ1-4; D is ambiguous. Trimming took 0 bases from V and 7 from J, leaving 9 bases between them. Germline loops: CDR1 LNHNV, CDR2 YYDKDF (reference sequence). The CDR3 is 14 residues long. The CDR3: CATSRDRNGEKLFF. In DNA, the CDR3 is TGTGCCACCAGCAGAGACAGGAATGGTGAAAAACTGTTTTTT.

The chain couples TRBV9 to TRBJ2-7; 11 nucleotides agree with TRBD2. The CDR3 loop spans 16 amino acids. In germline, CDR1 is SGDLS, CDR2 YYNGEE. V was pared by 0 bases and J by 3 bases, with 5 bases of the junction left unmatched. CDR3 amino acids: CASSVGAGLADYEQYF. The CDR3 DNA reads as TGTGCCAGCAGCGTAGGGGCGGGACTAGCGGACTACGAGCAGTACTTC.

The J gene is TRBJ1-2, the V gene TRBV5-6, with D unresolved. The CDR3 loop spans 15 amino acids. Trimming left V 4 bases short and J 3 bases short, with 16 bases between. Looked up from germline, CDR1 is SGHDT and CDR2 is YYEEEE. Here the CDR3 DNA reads TGTGCCAGCAGCATTGTCATGGGTGAGGACTATGGCTACACCTTC. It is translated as CASSIVMGEDYGYTF.

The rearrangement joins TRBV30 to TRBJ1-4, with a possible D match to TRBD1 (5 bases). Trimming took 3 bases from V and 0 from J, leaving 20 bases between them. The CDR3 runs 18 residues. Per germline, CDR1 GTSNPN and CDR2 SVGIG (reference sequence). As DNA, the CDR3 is TGTGCCTGGAGCGCAGGGACCGTAGAAACTGCAACTAATGAAAAACTGTTTTTT. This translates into CAWSAGTVETATNEKLFF.